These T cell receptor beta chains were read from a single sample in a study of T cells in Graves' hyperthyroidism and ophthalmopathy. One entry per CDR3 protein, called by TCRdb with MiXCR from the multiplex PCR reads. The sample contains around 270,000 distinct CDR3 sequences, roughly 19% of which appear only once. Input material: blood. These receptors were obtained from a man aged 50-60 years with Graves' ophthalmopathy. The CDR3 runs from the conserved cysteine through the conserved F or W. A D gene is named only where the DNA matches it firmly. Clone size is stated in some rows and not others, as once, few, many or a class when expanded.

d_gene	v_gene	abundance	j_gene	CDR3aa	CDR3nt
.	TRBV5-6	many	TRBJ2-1	CASRALLAYNEQFF	TGTGCCAGCAGAGCCCTTTTGGCCTACAATGAGCAGTTCTTC
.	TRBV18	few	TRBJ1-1	CASSLLRALNTEAFF	TGTGCCAGCTCACTATTAAGGGCTTTGAACACTGAAGCTTTCTTT
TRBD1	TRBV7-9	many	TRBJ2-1	CASSLRGQVNPREQFF	TGTGCCAGCAGCTTAAGAGGACAGGTAAACCCTAGGGAGCAGTTCTTC
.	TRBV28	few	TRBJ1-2	CASLGPTGYTF	TGTGCCAGTCTTGGCCCGACGGGCTACACCTTC
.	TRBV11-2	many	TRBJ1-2	CASTSQGGIYGYTF	TGTGCCAGCACCTCCCAAGGAGGGATCTATGGCTACACCTTC
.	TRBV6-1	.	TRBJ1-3	CASFTGTGNTIYF	TGTGCCAGCTTCACAGGGACTGGAAACACCATATATTTT
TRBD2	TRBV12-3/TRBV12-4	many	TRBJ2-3	CASREAGGLTDTQYF	TGTGCCAGCAGAGAAGCGGGAGGGCTCACAGATACGCAGTATTTT
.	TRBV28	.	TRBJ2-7	CASSLPSIDRNYEQYF	TGTGCCAGCAGCCTACCCTCTATTGACAGGAACTACGAGCAGTACTTC
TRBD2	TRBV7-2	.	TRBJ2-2	CASSLAGLAGPFANTGELFF	TGTGCCAGCAGCTTAGCTGGACTAGCGGGACCTTTCGCGAACACCGGGGAGCTGTTTTTT
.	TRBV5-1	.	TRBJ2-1	CASSFPGNEQFF	TGCGCCAGCAGTTTCCCGGGGAATGAGCAGTTCTTC
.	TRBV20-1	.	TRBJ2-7	CSAPTVSYEQYF	TGCAGTGCTCCGACAGTATCCTACGAGCAGTACTTC
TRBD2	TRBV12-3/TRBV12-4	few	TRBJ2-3	CASSRPRTSGSTDTQYF	TGTGCCAGCAGTCGGCCCAGGACTAGCGGGAGCACAGATACGCAGTATTTT
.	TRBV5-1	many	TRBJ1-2	CASSLDVGGYTF	TGCGCCAGCAGCTTGGACGTCGGAGGCTACACCTTC
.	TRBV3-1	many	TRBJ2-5	CASSQVFEETQYF	TGTGCCAGCAGCCAAGTGTTCGAGGAGACCCAGTACTTC
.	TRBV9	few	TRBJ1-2	CASSGDTSNYGYTF	TGTGCCAGCAGCGGGGACACCTCTAACTATGGCTACACCTTC
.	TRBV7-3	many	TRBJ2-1	CASSSETGLEQFF	TGTGCCAGCAGCTCCGAAACAGGGCTTGAGCAGTTCTTC
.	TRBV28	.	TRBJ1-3	CASSLRGARTSGNTIYF	TGTGCCAGCAGTCTAAGGGGGGCCCGGACTTCTGGAAACACCATATATTTT
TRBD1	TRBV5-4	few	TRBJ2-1	CASSLPGQVNEQFF	TGTGCCAGCAGCTTGCCCGGACAGGTCAATGAGCAGTTCTTC
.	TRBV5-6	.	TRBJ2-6	CASSPKSVAGANVLTF	TGTGCCAGCAGCCCGAAATCGGTTGCTGGGGCCAACGTCCTGACTTTC
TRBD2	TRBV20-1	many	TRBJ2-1	CSATSGQQFF	TGCAGTGCTACTAGCGGGCAGCAGTTCTTC
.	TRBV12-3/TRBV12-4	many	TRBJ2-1	CASSRTDYNEQFF	TGTGCCAGCAGCAGGACAGACTACAATGAGCAGTTCTTC
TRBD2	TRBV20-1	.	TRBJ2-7	CSASQRGLAGGGYEQYF	TGCAGTGCTAGCCAGCGCGGACTAGCGGGAGGAGGGTACGAGCAGTACTTC
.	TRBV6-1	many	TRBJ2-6	CASKKGSGANVLTF	TGTGCCAGCAAGAAGGGCTCTGGGGCCAACGTCCTGACTTTC
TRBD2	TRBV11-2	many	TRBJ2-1	CASSPRLAGREQFF	TGTGCCAGCAGCCCCCGACTAGCGGGTCGGGAGCAGTTCTTC
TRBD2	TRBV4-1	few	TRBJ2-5	CASSQVDGRSGTQYF	TGCGCCAGCAGCCAAGTCGACGGGAGGAGCGGGACCCAGTACTTC
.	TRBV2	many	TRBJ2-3	CASGGASGRPTDTQYF	TGTGCCAGCGGGGGGGCTAGCGGTCGACCCACAGATACGCAGTATTTT
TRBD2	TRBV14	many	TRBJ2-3	CASSHRGAGESDTQYF	TGTGCCAGCAGCCACCGGGGAGCGGGAGAGTCGGATACGCAGTATTTT
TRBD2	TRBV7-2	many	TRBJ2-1	CASSRTSGSRDEQFF	TGTGCCAGCAGCCGGACTAGCGGGAGTCGCGATGAGCAGTTCTTC
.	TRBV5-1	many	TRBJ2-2	CASSLQEARTGELFF	TGCGCCAGCAGCTTGCAGGAGGCACGGACCGGGGAGCTGTTTTTT
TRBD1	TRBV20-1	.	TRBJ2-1	CSLNPPGQGAGEQFF	TGCAGTCTAAACCCCCCGGGACAGGGGGCAGGTGAGCAGTTCTTC
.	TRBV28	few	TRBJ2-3	CASTSDTDTQYF	TGTGCCAGCACGTCTGACACAGATACGCAGTATTTT
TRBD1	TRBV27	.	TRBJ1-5	CTSSSLPPTGVYLQPQHF	TGTACCAGCAGTTCCCTACCCCCGACAGGGGTCTACCTCCAGCCCCAGCATTTT
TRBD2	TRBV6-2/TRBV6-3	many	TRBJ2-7	CASSILGLAGGAEQYF	TGTGCCAGCAGTATACTCGGACTAGCGGGAGGTGCCGAGCAGTACTTC
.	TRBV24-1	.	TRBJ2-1	CATSDSTGYNEQFF	TGTGCCACCAGTGACTCAACAGGGTACAATGAGCAGTTCTTC
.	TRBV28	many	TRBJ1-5	CASSLAAARNQPQHF	TGTGCCAGCAGTTTAGCGGCAGCCCGCAATCAGCCCCAGCATTTT
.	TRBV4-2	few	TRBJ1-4	CASSQDVGGQNEKLFF	TGTGCCAGCAGCCAAGATGTAGGAGGACAGAATGAAAAACTGTTTTTT
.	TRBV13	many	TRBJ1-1	CASSSFGPGGTEAFF	TGTGCCAGCAGCTCCTTTGGACCTGGTGGCACTGAAGCTTTCTTT
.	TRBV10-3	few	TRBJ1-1	CAINNREQRDTEAFF	TGTGCCATCAATAACAGGGAGCAAAGAGACACTGAAGCTTTCTTT
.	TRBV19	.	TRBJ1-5	CASSRANQPQHF	TGTGCCAGTAGCCGGGCCAATCAGCCCCAGCATTTT
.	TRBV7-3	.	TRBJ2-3	CASGKGSTDTQYF	TGTGCCAGCGGAAAGGGGAGCACAGATACGCAGTATTTT